The rows below give T cell receptor beta chains drawn from one sample of a study of T cell responses to AZD1222 COVID-19 vaccine. This table comes from immunoSEQ multiplex PCR, and its TCRdb copy is limited to in-frame clones, with some not included. Of tens of thousands of clones listed, 91% were seen once; the top ten hold around 28%. Sequenced here: peripheral blood, sampled 28 days after the second AZD1222 dose. The receptors stem from an adult who received the AZD1222 COVID-19 vaccine. The CDR3 runs from the conserved cysteine through the conserved F or W. The order of the fields is CDR3 protein, V gene, J gene.

CDR3: CSVEDGGETSGIYEQFF
V: TRBV29-1
J: TRBJ2-1

CDR3: CACGALDEQFF
V: TRBV28
J: TRBJ2-1

CDR3: CASSLTGGLSYEQYF
V: TRBV27
J: TRBJ2-7

CDR3: CASSELRTGDSNQPQHF
V: TRBV6-1
J: TRBJ1-5

CDR3: CASSQEGYSRGNNEQFF
V: TRBV4-1
J: TRBJ2-1

CDR3: CASSSQRGGDNEQFF
V: TRBV9
J: TRBJ2-1

CDR3: CASSPGRGGIYEQYF
V: TRBV7-2
J: TRBJ2-7

CDR3: CASSQERDTGELFF
V: TRBV3-1/TRBV3-2
J: TRBJ2-2

CDR3: CASSLDRSNQPQHF
V: TRBV7-2
J: TRBJ1-5

CDR3: CATGQAGADTQYF
V: TRBV27
J: TRBJ2-3

CDR3: CATRSGTGNEKLFF
V: TRBV2
J: TRBJ1-4

CDR3: CASSPGGGNYGYTF
V: TRBV5-1
J: TRBJ1-2

CDR3: CASSGGTEKNTEAFF
V: TRBV6-1
J: TRBJ1-1

CDR3: CASSVGTGTGGTIGYEQYF
V: TRBV9
J: TRBJ2-7

CDR3: CASSSRQTNTGELFF
V: TRBV6-6
J: TRBJ2-2

CDR3: CASSYGTENQPQHF
V: TRBV5-1
J: TRBJ1-5

CDR3: CASSLRGTDSYEQYF
V: TRBV7-9
J: TRBJ2-7

CDR3: CASRDYNEQFF
V: TRBV7-2
J: TRBJ2-1

CDR3: CASSFGGFNQPQHF
V: TRBV28
J: TRBJ1-5

CDR3: CASSRRWGNNYGYTF
V: TRBV9
J: TRBJ1-2

CDR3: CASSVGGAGTDTQYF
V: TRBV9
J: TRBJ2-3

CDR3: CASSVTDYNEQFF
V: TRBV10-2
J: TRBJ2-1

CDR3: CATQTSQPQHF
V: TRBV24-1
J: TRBJ1-5

CDR3: CASSLPGTYYGYTF
V: TRBV27
J: TRBJ1-2

CDR3: CSVVTGDQETQYF
V: TRBV29-1
J: TRBJ2-5

CDR3: CASKFTGTRGNTIYF
V: TRBV28
J: TRBJ1-3

CDR3: CASSFIGQGHREKLFF
V: TRBV28
J: TRBJ1-4

CDR3: CASSSSRQGYEQYF
V: TRBV11-2
J: TRBJ2-7

CDR3: CASSQDDHSGRDTQYF
V: TRBV4-1
J: TRBJ2-3

CDR3: CASSRRSNGNTEAFF
V: TRBV11-3
J: TRBJ1-1

CDR3: CASSSPGRVLDYGYTF
V: TRBV7-2
J: TRBJ1-2

CDR3: CASSEVGGTGNTIYF
V: TRBV2
J: TRBJ1-3

CDR3: CASRDRGLISYEQYF
V: TRBV19
J: TRBJ2-7

CDR3: CASSQSSDGNYGYTF
V: TRBV3-1/TRBV3-2
J: TRBJ1-2

CDR3: CASSGGYQETQYF
V: TRBV2
J: TRBJ2-5

CDR3: CASRNDRGGAPLHF
V: TRBV6-5
J: TRBJ1-6

CDR3: CASSDEFPPGNTIYF
V: TRBV6-1
J: TRBJ1-3

CDR3: CASRDRGRYGYTF
V: TRBV28
J: TRBJ1-2

CDR3: CASSLESTAGRSYTF
V: TRBV7-2
J: TRBJ1-2

CDR3: CASSQSGYAYNEQFF
V: TRBV6-5
J: TRBJ2-1

CDR3: CASSVADGSYEQYF
V: TRBV9
J: TRBJ2-7

CDR3: CASSFGQGEAFF
V: TRBV5-6
J: TRBJ1-1

CDR3: CASSPTPAVYNEQFF
V: TRBV28
J: TRBJ2-1

CDR3: CASSYGPVSYNSPLHF
V: TRBV27
J: TRBJ1-6

CDR3: CASSWTYRGSPLHF
V: TRBV6-5
J: TRBJ1-6

CDR3: CASRVQGLAGGNEQFF
V: TRBV5-1
J: TRBJ2-1

CDR3: CASSLSGTMRGYTF
V: TRBV3-1/TRBV3-2
J: TRBJ1-2

CDR3: CASSLNRGNEQFF
V: TRBV11-2
J: TRBJ2-1

CDR3: CASSKVGTHPRGETQYF
V: TRBV21-1
J: TRBJ2-5

CDR3: CASRHSNQPQHF
V: TRBV2
J: TRBJ1-5

CDR3: CASSQKQQGGFNEKLFF
V: TRBV4-1
J: TRBJ1-4

CDR3: CASSFGQTRGTGELFF
V: TRBV11-2
J: TRBJ2-2

CDR3: CATSDLKPSYNEQFF
V: TRBV24-1
J: TRBJ2-1

CDR3: CASSDHRVGNQPQHF
V: TRBV6-1
J: TRBJ1-5

CDR3: CASSLVLSSGNTIYF
V: TRBV28
J: TRBJ1-3

CDR3: CASSFGEKTYEQYF
V: TRBV5-4
J: TRBJ2-7

CDR3: CASSIRDRGSEQYF
V: TRBV5-1
J: TRBJ2-7

CDR3: CASSSPTNYNEQFF
V: TRBV5-4
J: TRBJ2-1

CDR3: CASSFLAGDRGTDTQYF
V: TRBV11-2
J: TRBJ2-3